This TCR beta chain was recorded in a study of Ad26.COV2.S vaccination and SARS-CoV-2 variants. The study's findings and limits: It is possible that the TCR breadth and depth analyses underestimated the total T cell responses. Vaccinees reportedly had broad spike-specific CD8+ and CD4+ T cell responses.

Treatment noted: roughly 20 received Ad26.COV2.S at low or high dose, single or two shots; roughly five received placebo; per-sample allocation not given. Samples analyzed were those drawn on day 63 after the first vaccine or placebo injection. TCRdb's copy holds only in-frame clones and misses some; the assay was immunoSEQ multiplex PCR. The data hold some 290,000 clones, with approximately 86% observed a single time. As to this clone: Its antigen remains unknown.

The receptor was isolated from a person aged 18-60 years who received the Ad26.COV2.S COVID-19 vaccine or a placebo. The sequences come from peripheral blood, collected in a trial of Ad26.COV2.S vaccine versus placebo.

CDR3 residues: CASSQASQANSPLHF. CDR3 DNA: TGCGCCAGCAGCCAAGCTAGCCAGGCTAATTCACCCCTCCACTTT. The genes are TRBV4-1 and TRBJ1-6, with unresolved D. The CDR3 has 15 residues. Germline V gene sequence: CDR1 MGHRA, CDR2 YSYEKL. With 1 base removed from V and 6 bases from J, the gap between germline ends came to 10 bases.